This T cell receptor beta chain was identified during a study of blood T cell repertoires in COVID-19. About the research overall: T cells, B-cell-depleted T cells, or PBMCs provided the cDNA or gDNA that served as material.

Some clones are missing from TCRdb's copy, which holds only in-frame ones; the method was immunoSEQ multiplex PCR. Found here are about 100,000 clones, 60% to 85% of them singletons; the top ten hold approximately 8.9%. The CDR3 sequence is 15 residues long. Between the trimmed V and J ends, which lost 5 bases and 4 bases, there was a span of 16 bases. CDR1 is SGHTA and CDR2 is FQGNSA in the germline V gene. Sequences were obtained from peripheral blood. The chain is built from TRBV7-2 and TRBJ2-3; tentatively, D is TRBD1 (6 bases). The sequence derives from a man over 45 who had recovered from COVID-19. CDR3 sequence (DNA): TGTGCCAGCAGCGCCCGGACAGAGATAGCAGATACGCAGTATTTT. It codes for CASSARTEIADTQYF.